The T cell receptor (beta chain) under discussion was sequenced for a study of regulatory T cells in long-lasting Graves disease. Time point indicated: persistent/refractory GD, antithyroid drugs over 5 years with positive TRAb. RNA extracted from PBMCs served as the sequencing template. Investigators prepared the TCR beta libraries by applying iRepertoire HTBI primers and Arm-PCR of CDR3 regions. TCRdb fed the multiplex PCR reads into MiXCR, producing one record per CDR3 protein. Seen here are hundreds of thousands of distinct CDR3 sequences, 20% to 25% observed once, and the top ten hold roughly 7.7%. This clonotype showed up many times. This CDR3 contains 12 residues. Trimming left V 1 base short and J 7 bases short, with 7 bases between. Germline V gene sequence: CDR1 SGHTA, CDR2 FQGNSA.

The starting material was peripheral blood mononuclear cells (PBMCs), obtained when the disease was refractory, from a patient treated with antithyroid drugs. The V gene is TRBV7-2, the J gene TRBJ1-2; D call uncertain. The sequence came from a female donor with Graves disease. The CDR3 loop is CASSLDNGGYTF. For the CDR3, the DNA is TGTGCCAGCAGCTTAGATAACGGTGGCTACACCTTC.